The rows below give T cell receptor beta chains drawn from one sample of a study of T cells in Graves' hyperthyroidism and ophthalmopathy. TCRdb re-derived calls from the multiplex PCR reads in MiXCR, one entry per CDR3 protein. There are 360,000 or so distinct CDR3 sequences in the sample; 15% to 20% occur only once, and about 14% lies in the top ten. Sequenced: blood. The receptors derive from a woman between 35 and 50 years old with Graves' ophthalmopathy. CDR3s include the opening cysteine and the closing phenylalanine or tryptophan. D genes are given only for firm matches. Clone size is stated in some rows and not others, as once, few, many or a class when expanded.

clone_size: NA
d_call: TRBD1
v_call: TRBV12-3/TRBV12-4
j_call: TRBJ1-2
cdr3_nt: TGTGCCAGCAGTATCCGGGACAGGAGTGGCTACACCTTC
cdr3_aa: CASSIRDRSGYTF

clone_size: many
d_call: TRBD1
v_call: TRBV11-2
j_call: TRBJ2-7
cdr3_nt: TGTGCCAGCAGCTTAATCGGGACAGAAAGCTCCTACGAGCAGTACTTC
cdr3_aa: CASSLIGTESSYEQYF

clone_size: many
d_call: TRBD1
v_call: TRBV18
j_call: TRBJ2-6
cdr3_nt: TGTGCCAGCTCACCAACTATGACAGGGGGCTCAGGGGCCAACGTCCTGACTTTC
cdr3_aa: CASSPTMTGGSGANVLTF

clone_size: NA
d_call: NA
v_call: TRBV3-1
j_call: TRBJ1-2
cdr3_nt: TGTGCCAGCAGCCAAGAAGGGTGGGGTTTCCGCGACTATGGCTACACCTTC
cdr3_aa: CASSQEGWGFRDYGYTF

clone_size: few
d_call: TRBD1
v_call: TRBV6-1
j_call: TRBJ1-2
cdr3_nt: TGTGCCAGCATGAAGGACAGGGGCTGGTATGGCTACACCTTC
cdr3_aa: CASMKDRGWYGYTF

clone_size: many
d_call: TRBD1
v_call: TRBV6-1
j_call: TRBJ1-1
cdr3_nt: TGTGCCAGCACCCTGGACAGGGCGAGCACTGAAGCTTTCTTT
cdr3_aa: CASTLDRASTEAFF

clone_size: NA
d_call: TRBD1
v_call: TRBV7-3
j_call: TRBJ1-2
cdr3_nt: TGTGCCAGCAGCTTAACCGGGACAGGGGGCGCGGGGAACTATGGCTACACCTTC
cdr3_aa: CASSLTGTGGAGNYGYTF

clone_size: many
d_call: NA
v_call: TRBV7-6
j_call: TRBJ1-1
cdr3_nt: TGTGCCAGCAGCTTAGGGCAGGAGGGAATAGCTTTCTTT
cdr3_aa: CASSLGQEGIAFF

clone_size: many
d_call: NA
v_call: TRBV7-2
j_call: TRBJ2-5
cdr3_nt: TGTGCCAGCAGCCCCATGGGGGGACAGAGCCAAGAGACCCAGTACTTC
cdr3_aa: CASSPMGGQSQETQYF

clone_size: NA
d_call: TRBD1
v_call: TRBV6-1
j_call: TRBJ2-5
cdr3_nt: TGTGCCAGCAGAACTACAGGGGGCCGGGAGACCCAGTACTTC
cdr3_aa: CASRTTGGRETQYF

clone_size: medium-sized
d_call: NA
v_call: TRBV6-1
j_call: TRBJ1-1
cdr3_nt: TGTGCCAGCAGTGAAAGTTCAGGAGGGTCAGGGAACACTGAAGCTTTCTTT
cdr3_aa: CASSESSGGSGNTEAFF

clone_size: many
d_call: TRBD1
v_call: TRBV6-1
j_call: TRBJ1-2
cdr3_nt: TGTGCCAGCGGGGAAAACAGGGGGTACACCTTC
cdr3_aa: CASGENRGYTF

clone_size: many
d_call: NA
v_call: TRBV11-1
j_call: TRBJ2-2
cdr3_nt: TGTGCCAGCAGCTTAGCGCAACTAGCCTCCACCGGGGAGCTGTTTTTT
cdr3_aa: CASSLAQLASTGELFF

clone_size: many
d_call: NA
v_call: TRBV6-1
j_call: TRBJ1-1
cdr3_nt: TGTGCCAGCAGTCCCCATGGCGGGAGTGTGCCTGAAGCTTTCTTT
cdr3_aa: CASSPHGGSVPEAFF

clone_size: few
d_call: TRBD2
v_call: TRBV10-3
j_call: TRBJ2-2
cdr3_nt: TGTGCCACCACTAGCGGGAAAAACACCGGGGAGCTGTTTTTT
cdr3_aa: CATTSGKNTGELFF

clone_size: many
d_call: TRBD1
v_call: TRBV20-1
j_call: TRBJ1-2
cdr3_nt: TGCAGTGCTAGAGATTTTCAGGGGGCGCAAGGCTACACCTTC
cdr3_aa: CSARDFQGAQGYTF

clone_size: NA
d_call: NA
v_call: TRBV3-1
j_call: TRBJ2-7
cdr3_nt: TGTGCCAGCAGCCAAGGACAGTACTCCTACGAGCAGTACTTC
cdr3_aa: CASSQGQYSYEQYF

clone_size: many
d_call: NA
v_call: TRBV20-1
j_call: TRBJ2-7
cdr3_nt: TGCAGTGCTAACGAGGAATGGAGCTCCTACGAGCAGTACTTC
cdr3_aa: CSANEEWSSYEQYF

clone_size: NA
d_call: NA
v_call: TRBV4-3
j_call: TRBJ1-1
cdr3_nt: TGCGCCAGCAGCCAAGGTTTGCTCACTGAAGCTTTCTTT
cdr3_aa: CASSQGLLTEAFF

clone_size: many
d_call: NA
v_call: TRBV10-3
j_call: TRBJ2-5
cdr3_nt: TGTGCCATCAGTTACAGGGACGTAGGAGAGACCCAGTACTTC
cdr3_aa: CAISYRDVGETQYF

clone_size: NA
d_call: NA
v_call: TRBV3-1
j_call: TRBJ1-1
cdr3_nt: TGTGCCAGCAGCCATCGTTCAGGACGGACCAACACTGAAGCTTTCTTT
cdr3_aa: CASSHRSGRTNTEAFF

clone_size: many
d_call: NA
v_call: TRBV6-2/TRBV6-3
j_call: TRBJ1-1
cdr3_nt: TGTGCCAGCAGAACGAGGCGGACTCCCATGAACACTGAAGCTTTCTTT
cdr3_aa: CASRTRRTPMNTEAFF

clone_size: NA
d_call: NA
v_call: TRBV9
j_call: TRBJ2-2
cdr3_nt: TGTGCCAGCAGCGTAGTTGCGGGCGGGGAGCTGTTTTTT
cdr3_aa: CASSVVAGGELFF

clone_size: many
d_call: NA
v_call: TRBV7-8
j_call: TRBJ2-2
cdr3_nt: TGTGCCAGTGGAAAGGGGGGGAACACCGGGGAGCTGTTTTTT
cdr3_aa: CASGKGGNTGELFF

clone_size: NA
d_call: NA
v_call: TRBV6-5
j_call: TRBJ1-1
cdr3_nt: TGTGCCAGCAGTTACTCGACTTTTGGGCAGGAGGGGACTGAAGCTTTCTTT
cdr3_aa: CASSYSTFGQEGTEAFF

clone_size: many
d_call: TRBD1
v_call: TRBV2
j_call: TRBJ1-2
cdr3_nt: TGTGCCAGCAAGGGAGGGGGCACTAACTATGGCTACACCTTC
cdr3_aa: CASKGGGTNYGYTF

clone_size: many
d_call: NA
v_call: TRBV7-9
j_call: TRBJ2-7
cdr3_nt: TGTGCCAGCAGCTTGGACGTGCTCTCCTACGAGCAGTACTTC
cdr3_aa: CASSLDVLSYEQYF

clone_size: many
d_call: NA
v_call: TRBV3-1
j_call: TRBJ1-2
cdr3_nt: TGTGCCAGCAGCCCGACCAAAGGGTCGAGCAATGGCTACACCTTC
cdr3_aa: CASSPTKGSSNGYTF

clone_size: many
d_call: NA
v_call: TRBV18
j_call: TRBJ2-1
cdr3_nt: TGTGCCAGCTCACCACCCAGGAGCTCCTACAATGAGCAGTTCTTC
cdr3_aa: CASSPPRSSYNEQFF

clone_size: many
d_call: NA
v_call: TRBV18
j_call: TRBJ1-1
cdr3_nt: TGTGCCAGCACTAAGGGGAACACTGAAGCTTTCTTT
cdr3_aa: CASTKGNTEAFF

clone_size: many
d_call: TRBD2
v_call: TRBV28
j_call: TRBJ2-7
cdr3_nt: TGTGCCAGCAGTGACCGGGAGGGCCCCTACGAGCAGTACTTC
cdr3_aa: CASSDREGPYEQYF

clone_size: NA
d_call: NA
v_call: TRBV11-2
j_call: TRBJ1-1
cdr3_nt: TGTGCCAGCAGCTTAAAGCCGAACATGAACACTGAAGCTTTCTTT
cdr3_aa: CASSLKPNMNTEAFF

clone_size: many
d_call: NA
v_call: TRBV25-1
j_call: TRBJ1-1
cdr3_nt: TGTGCCAGCAGTGAATTGAGTGGCCGGGTGAACACTGAAGCTTTCTTT
cdr3_aa: CASSELSGRVNTEAFF

clone_size: many
d_call: NA
v_call: TRBV20-1
j_call: TRBJ2-2
cdr3_nt: TGCAGTGCTAGGATCCTAGCGACCACCGGGGAGCTGTTTTTT
cdr3_aa: CSARILATTGELFF

clone_size: many
d_call: NA
v_call: TRBV19
j_call: TRBJ1-5
cdr3_nt: TGTGCCAGTAGTAGGGGGGACAATCAGCCCCAGCATTTT
cdr3_aa: CASSRGDNQPQHF

clone_size: many
d_call: NA
v_call: TRBV7-2
j_call: TRBJ1-1
cdr3_nt: TGTGCCAGCAGCGCCTGGGGCGAGAACACTGAAGCTTTCTTT
cdr3_aa: CASSAWGENTEAFF

clone_size: many
d_call: NA
v_call: TRBV6-1
j_call: TRBJ1-1
cdr3_nt: TGTGCCAGCAGCCTTGTCAACGGGAGGGCTGAAGCTTTCTTT
cdr3_aa: CASSLVNGRAEAFF

clone_size: many
d_call: TRBD2
v_call: TRBV6-2/TRBV6-3
j_call: TRBJ2-5
cdr3_nt: TGTGCCAGCAGTTTGTCTGGCGGACTAGCGGGAATTGAGGAGACCCAGTACTTC
cdr3_aa: CASSLSGGLAGIEETQYF

clone_size: many
d_call: NA
v_call: TRBV2
j_call: TRBJ2-7
cdr3_nt: TGTGCCACCTCGAAGGGGGGGAGCTCCTACGAGCAGTACTTC
cdr3_aa: CATSKGGSSYEQYF

clone_size: many
d_call: NA
v_call: TRBV7-2
j_call: TRBJ2-7
cdr3_nt: TGTGCCAGCAGCTCAAGGCCCTCTTTGCTAGCCGGCGAGCAGTACTTC
cdr3_aa: CASSSRPSLLAGEQYF

clone_size: NA
d_call: NA
v_call: TRBV7-2
j_call: TRBJ1-1
cdr3_nt: TGTGCCAGCAGCTGGGCAGGGTTTGTGGGCACTGAAGCTTTCTTT
cdr3_aa: CASSWAGFVGTEAFF

clone_size: few
d_call: NA
v_call: TRBV10-2
j_call: TRBJ2-2
cdr3_nt: TGCGCCAGCAGAGAATCGGCGGCCGGGTGGTCCGGGGAGCTGTTTTTT
cdr3_aa: CASRESAAGWSGELFF

clone_size: many
d_call: TRBD1
v_call: TRBV7-2
j_call: TRBJ2-5
cdr3_nt: TGTGCCAGCAGCAAACAGGGGGGACCGACCCAGTACTTC
cdr3_aa: CASSKQGGPTQYF

clone_size: many
d_call: NA
v_call: TRBV20-1
j_call: TRBJ2-5
cdr3_nt: TGCACTCCCTCCGCCTCACGGGAGACCCAGTACTTC
cdr3_aa: CTPSASRETQYF

clone_size: many
d_call: NA
v_call: TRBV12-3/TRBV12-4
j_call: TRBJ2-7
cdr3_nt: TGTGCCAGCAGTTCGACAGTGGGGGCCTACGAGCAGTACTTC
cdr3_aa: CASSSTVGAYEQYF

clone_size: NA
d_call: TRBD1
v_call: TRBV5-4
j_call: TRBJ1-1
cdr3_nt: TGTGCCAGCAGCCCGGGACAGGGCCGCCTTGAAGCTTTCTTT
cdr3_aa: CASSPGQGRLEAFF

clone_size: NA
d_call: NA
v_call: TRBV6-2/TRBV6-3
j_call: TRBJ1-1
cdr3_nt: TGTGCCAGCAGTTCCCGGCGTTCGGGGAAGTACATGAACACTGAAGCTTACTTT
cdr3_aa: CASSSRRSGKYMNTEAYF

clone_size: many
d_call: TRBD1
v_call: TRBV29-1
j_call: TRBJ1-2
cdr3_nt: TGCAGCGAGGAGGGGGCCGAGGATGGCTACACCTTC
cdr3_aa: CSEEGAEDGYTF

clone_size: many
d_call: TRBD2
v_call: TRBV28
j_call: TRBJ2-4
cdr3_nt: TGTGCCAGCAGTCCTAGCGGGAGGGGACTAGCCAAAAACATTCAGTACTTC
cdr3_aa: CASSPSGRGLAKNIQYF

clone_size: many
d_call: NA
v_call: TRBV27
j_call: TRBJ1-5
cdr3_nt: TGTGCCAGCAGTTTATCGGGCATACTACAGGGTTTCAATCAGCCCCAGCATTTT
cdr3_aa: CASSLSGILQGFNQPQHF

clone_size: NA
d_call: TRBD2
v_call: TRBV12-3/TRBV12-4
j_call: TRBJ2-7
cdr3_nt: TGTGCCAGCAGTTTGGGGGGGAGGGAACTCTACGAGCAGTACTTC
cdr3_aa: CASSLGGRELYEQYF

clone_size: many
d_call: NA
v_call: TRBV28
j_call: TRBJ1-2
cdr3_nt: TGTGCCAGCAGTAGAGCTTCTAACTATGGCTACACCTTC
cdr3_aa: CASSRASNYGYTF

clone_size: many
d_call: NA
v_call: TRBV28
j_call: TRBJ1-1
cdr3_nt: TGTGCCAGCAGTGAGGGTGAGACTGAAGCTTTCTTT
cdr3_aa: CASSEGETEAFF

clone_size: many
d_call: NA
v_call: TRBV2
j_call: TRBJ1-5
cdr3_nt: TGTGCCAGCAGGCTGGAGGATCAGCCCCAGCATTTT
cdr3_aa: CASRLEDQPQHF

clone_size: few
d_call: NA
v_call: TRBV4-1
j_call: TRBJ1-1
cdr3_nt: TGCGCCAGCAGCCAGAAAATTCGGGGGCGCCACACTGAAGCTTTCTTT
cdr3_aa: CASSQKIRGRHTEAFF

clone_size: NA
d_call: TRBD1
v_call: TRBV2
j_call: TRBJ2-7
cdr3_nt: TGTGCCAGCAGTCGGACAGGGAACAACGAGCAGTACTTC
cdr3_aa: CASSRTGNNEQYF

clone_size: many
d_call: NA
v_call: TRBV9
j_call: TRBJ2-7
cdr3_nt: TGTGCCAGCGCGCCTTCGGGGAGCTACGAGCAGTACTTC
cdr3_aa: CASAPSGSYEQYF

clone_size: once
d_call: TRBD1
v_call: TRBV20-1
j_call: TRBJ2-4
cdr3_nt: TGCAGTGCTTACCCGGGACAGGGCGCCCGCAAAGGCAAAAACATTCAGTACTTC
cdr3_aa: CSAYPGQGARKGKNIQYF

clone_size: many
d_call: TRBD2
v_call: TRBV29-1
j_call: TRBJ2-7
cdr3_nt: TGCAGCGTTAATCTAGCGGAAACGCTAAGCTCCTACGAGCAGTACTTC
cdr3_aa: CSVNLAETLSSYEQYF

clone_size: NA
d_call: NA
v_call: TRBV7-8
j_call: TRBJ1-1
cdr3_nt: TGTGCCAGCAGCTTAGTATCAGGGCCCACTGAAGCTTTCTTT
cdr3_aa: CASSLVSGPTEAFF